These 15 T cell receptor beta chains share one sample of origin, sequenced in a study of CD8+ T cells in alopecia areata (dated by TCRdb to the late 2010s). The library was prepared using the immunoSEQ multiplex PCR assay. RNA was extracted from all samples and reverse transcribed into cDNA, which served as template for TCR sequencing. The table was pulled from immuneACCESS by TCRdb, which kept in-frame rearrangements only. Such tables lose some clones; where checked, under half of the loss comes from unresolved V genes, and the rest has no known cause. In this sample the table shows 95,000 to 100,000 clones, just under 60% of which occur a single time. The biggest ten clones account for roughly 15% of the sample. What the treatment or condition label conveys for this sample: oral pan-JAK inhibitor, 5-10 mg twice daily. The starting material was CD8+ T cells sorted from blood, obtained between weeks 55 and 65, from a patient treated with tofacitinib. The receptors derive from a human donor with alopecia areata.

This clone showed up just a few times. The genes are TRBV6-6 and TRBJ1-1; no clear D gene. Germline V gene data show CDR1 as MNHNY and CDR2 as SVGAGI (reference sequence). The CDR3 is 12 amino acids. V lost 2 bases and J lost 7, with 8 bases in between. CDR3 region: CASSYERGEAFF. The CDR3 coding sequence is TGTGCCAGCAGTTACGAGCGAGGTGAAGCTTTCTTT.

J is TRBJ1-1 and V is TRBV27, with D perhaps TRBD1 (6 bases). This CDR3 is built from 14 residues. The ends were cut back, 2 bases at V and 6 bases at J, with 13 bases in the middle. Germline V lookup: CDR1 MNHEY, CDR2 SMNVEV (reference sequence). CDR3 sequence reads: CASSLRGYGSEAFF. The CDR3 DNA is TGTGCCAGCAGTTTAAGGGGGTACGGGTCTGAAGCTTTCTTT.

The V call is TRBV10-1, the J call TRBJ2-7; D perhaps matches TRBD2 (6 bases). Trimming removed 10 bases at V and 2 bases at J, with 12 bases between. The CDR3 totals 12 residues. The germline V gene encodes CDR1 WNHNN and CDR2 SYGVQD (reference sequence). The CDR3: CATAPGAYEQYF. CDR3 nucleotide sequence: TGCGCCACCGCGCCGGGGGCCTACGAGCAGTACTTC.

This chain joins TRBV2 and TRBJ1-2; weak D call: TRBD1 (6 bases). Germline values: CDR1 SNHLY, CDR2 FYNNEI. CDR3 length: 11 amino acids. V lost 11 bases and J lost 8, with 15 bases in between. The CDR3 sequence: CAQEGVGGYTF. As DNA, the CDR3 is TGTGCCCAGGAGGGGGTTGGCGGCTACACCTTC.

This clone has only a few counts. The rearrangement links TRBV5-1 to TRBJ1-2; D may be TRBD1 (6 bases). The CDR3 length is 14 residues. Germline CDR1 is SGHRS and CDR2 is YFSETQ. V lost 0 bases and J 6 bases, leaving 12 bases between the germline ends. CDR3 bases: TGCGCCAGCAGCTTGGAAACAGGGTCGGATGGCTACACCTTC. Translated, it gives CASSLETGSDGYTF.

This sequence joins TRBV7-2 and TRBJ2-5; 8 nucleotides line up with TRBD1. Germline lookup yields CDR1 SGHTA and CDR2 FQGNSA. The CDR3 totals 15 residues. J gave up 5 bases and V 1 base, and 6 bases lay outside the gene matches. CDR3 nucleotide sequence: TGTGCCAGCAGCTTAGTATACAGGGGGTCCGAGACCCAGTACTTC. Translating it yields CASSLVYRGSETQYF.

This chain uses TRBV4-1 with TRBJ2-5; TRBD2 aligns across 12 bases. The V segment lost 5 bases and the J segment 2 bases; nucleotides outside the gene matches: 9. This CDR3 has 17 residues. The germline V gene has CDR1 MGHRA and CDR2 YSYEKL. CDR3 sequence (DNA): TGCGCCAGCAGCTCACCTAGCGGGGGGGCATATCAAGAGACCCAGTACTTC. Translation: CASSSPSGGAYQETQYF.

The chain carries TRBV30 and TRBJ1-6; TRBD1 aligns across 11 bases. This CDR3 comprises 16 residues. Trimming cost V 2 bases and J 8 bases; bases outside gene matches: 8. Germline V lookup: CDR1 GTSNPN, CDR2 SVGIG (reference sequence). CDR3 sequence reads: CAWSNRGQGGYSPLHF. For the CDR3, the DNA is TGTGCCTGGAGTAACCGGGGACAGGGGGGTTATTCACCCCTCCACTTT. Supplemented by reference TRBV30 and TRBJ1-6, the full variable domain reads SQTIHQWPATLVQPVGSPLSLECTVEGTSNPNLYWYRQAAGRGLQLLFYSVGIGQISSEVPQNLSASRPQDRQFILSSKKLLLSDSGFYLCAWSNRGQGGYSPLHFGNGTRLTVT.

The sample holds many counts of this clone. The genes are TRBV2 and TRBJ2-7; the D is unclear. This CDR3 has 13 amino acids. Per germline, CDR1 SNHLY and CDR2 FYNNEI. V gave up 8 bases and J gave up 6 bases, with 17 bases separating them. This chain's CDR3 is CASHRRTFTEQYF. The CDR3 nucleotides are TGTGCCAGCCACCGGCGGACCTTTACCGAGCAGTACTTC.

This chain uses TRBV5-1 with TRBJ2-7; D ambiguous. This CDR3 is built from 14 residues. The V gene's germline CDR1 is SGHRS and CDR2 YFSETQ. Trimming shortened V by 0 bases and J by 0 bases, and 7 bases separated the two germline ends. CDR3 DNA sequence: TGCGCCAGCAGCTTGGTTCGGAGCTCCTACGAGCAGTACTTC. It codes for CASSLVRSSYEQYF.

The chain employs TRBV5-6 and TRBJ2-5; 8 bases are shared with TRBD2. Germline lookup yields CDR1 SGHDT and CDR2 YYEEEE. V was pared by 4 bases and J by 2 bases, with 7 bases of the junction left unmatched. The CDR3 extends over 15 amino acids. The chain's CDR3 is CASSPLSGGQETQYF. The DNA for the CDR3 is TGTGCCAGCAGCCCCTTGAGCGGGGGACAAGAGACCCAGTACTTC.

V and J are TRBV5-1 and TRBJ2-1; no clear D gene. The CDR3 covers 11 residues. The V gene lost 3 bases and the J gene lost 11 bases, with 9 bases spanning the gap. CDR1 SGHRS and CDR2 YFSETQ come from the germline V gene. CDR3 DNA: TGCGCCAGCAGCTCGGCGGACCAGCAGTTCTTC. Amino acids: CASSSADQQFF.

This clone has only a few counts. This rearrangement joins TRBV9 to TRBJ2-7; 9 bases agree with TRBD1. CDR1 and CDR2 from the germline V gene are SGDLS and YYNGEE. With V trimmed by 3 bases and J by 3 bases, 10 bases remained unmatched. CDR3 length equals 16 residues. Here the CDR3 DNA reads TGTGCCAGCAGCGGAACGGGACAGGGAGGCCTCTACGAGCAGTACTTC. This encodes CASSGTGQGGLYEQYF.

About this clone: Different DNA sequences within this sample yield the same CDR3. V and J are TRBV19 and TRBJ2-3; D gene unclear. V lost 8 bases and J lost 1, with 7 bases in between. Germline V gene lookup returns CDR1 LNHDA and CDR2 SQIVND (reference sequence). CDR3 length: 12 amino acids. In DNA, the CDR3 is TGTGCCAGTTCACAAGGCACAGATACGCAGTATTTT. Its translation is CASSQGTDTQYF.

This rearrangement joins TRBV30 to TRBJ2-7; D not certain. This CDR3 has 12 residues. CDR1 is GTSNPN, CDR2 SVGIG, per germline (reference sequence). Trimming shortened V by 1 base and J by 4 bases, and 8 bases separated the two germline ends. CDR3: CAWSGGAYEQYF. DNA of the CDR3: TGTGCCTGGAGTGGAGGCGCTTACGAGCAGTACTTC.